The text below deals with one T cell receptor (beta chain). This CDR3 spans 15 amino acids. J gave up 6 bases and V 1 base, and 5 bases lay outside the gene matches. Germline CDR1 MGHDK, CDR2 SYGVNS. The record originates from a study of blood T cell repertoires in COVID-19. Overall study context: From T cells, B-cell-depleted T cells, or PBMCs came the material, which was cDNA or gDNA.

This table comes from immunoSEQ multiplex PCR, and its TCRdb copy is limited to in-frame clones, with some not included. The data hold about 320,000 clones, with 86% observed a single time. This clonotype was sampled from a woman aged 50 to 60 with acute or convalescent COVID-19. V and J are TRBV25-1 and TRBJ1-1; 10 positions match TRBD1. The sequenced material came from peripheral blood. In nucleotides, the CDR3 is TGTGCCAGCAGTGAATGGGTGGACAGGGGGGCTGAAGCTTTCTTT. Protein product: CASSEWVDRGAEAFF. Full variable domain (missing parts from reference TRBV25-1 and TRBJ1-1): EADIYQTPRYLVIGTGKKITLECSQTMGHDKMYWYQQDPGMELHLIHYSYGVNSTEKGDLSSESTVSRIRTEHFPLTLESARPSHTSQYLCASSEWVDRGAEAFFGQGTRLTVV.